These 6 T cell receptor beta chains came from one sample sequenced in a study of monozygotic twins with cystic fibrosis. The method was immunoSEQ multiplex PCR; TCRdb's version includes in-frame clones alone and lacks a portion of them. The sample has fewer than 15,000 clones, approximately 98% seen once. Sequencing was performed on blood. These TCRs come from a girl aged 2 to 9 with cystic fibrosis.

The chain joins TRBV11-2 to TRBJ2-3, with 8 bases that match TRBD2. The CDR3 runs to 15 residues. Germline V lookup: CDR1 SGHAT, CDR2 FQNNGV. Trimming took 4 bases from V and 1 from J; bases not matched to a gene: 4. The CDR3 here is CASSSTSARTDTQYF. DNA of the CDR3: TGTGCCAGCAGCTCGACTAGCGCCCGCACAGATACGCAGTATTTT. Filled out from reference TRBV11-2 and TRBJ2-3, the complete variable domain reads EAGVAQSPRYKIIEKRQSVAFWCNPISGHATLYWYQQILGQGPKLLIQFQNNGVVDDSQLPKDRFSAERLKGVDSTLKIQPAKLEDSAVYLCASSSTSARTDTQYFGPGTRLTVL.

The chain's CDR3 is CASSPGTDLYGYTF. The CDR3 DNA follows: TGTGCCAGCAGCCCCGGGACGGACCTCTATGGCTACACCTTC. The chain recombines TRBV14 with TRBJ1-2, with D possibly TRBD1 on 5 matching bases. Between the trimmed V and J ends, which lost 4 bases and 4 bases, there was a span of 13 bases. The CDR3 is 14 residues long. Germline CDR1 SGHDN, CDR2 FVKESK.

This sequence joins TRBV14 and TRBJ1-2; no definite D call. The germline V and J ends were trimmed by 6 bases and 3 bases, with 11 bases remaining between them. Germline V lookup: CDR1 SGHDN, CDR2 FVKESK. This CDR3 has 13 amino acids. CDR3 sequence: CASRAGGYYGYTF. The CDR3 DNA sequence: TGTGCCAGCAGGGCGGGCGGTTACTATGGCTACACCTTC.

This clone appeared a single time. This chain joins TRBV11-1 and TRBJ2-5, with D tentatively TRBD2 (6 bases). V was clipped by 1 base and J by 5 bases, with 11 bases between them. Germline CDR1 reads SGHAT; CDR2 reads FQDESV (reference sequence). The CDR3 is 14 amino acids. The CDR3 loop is CASSLVSGAETQYF. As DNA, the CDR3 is TGTGCCAGCAGCTTAGTGTCGGGAGCGGAGACCCAGTACTTC. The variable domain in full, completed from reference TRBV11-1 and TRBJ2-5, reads EAEVAQSPRYKITEKSQAVAFWCDPISGHATLYWYRQILGQGPELLVQFQDESVVDDSQLPKDRFSAERLKGVDSTLKIQPAELGDSAMYLCASSLVSGAETQYFGPGTRLLVL.

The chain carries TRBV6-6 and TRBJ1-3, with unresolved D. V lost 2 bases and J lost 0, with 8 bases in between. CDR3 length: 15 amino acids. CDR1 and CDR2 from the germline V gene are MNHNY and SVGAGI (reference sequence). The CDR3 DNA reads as TGTGCCAGCAGTTACGAGGGTATCTCTGGAAACACCATATATTTT. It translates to CASSYEGISGNTIYF.

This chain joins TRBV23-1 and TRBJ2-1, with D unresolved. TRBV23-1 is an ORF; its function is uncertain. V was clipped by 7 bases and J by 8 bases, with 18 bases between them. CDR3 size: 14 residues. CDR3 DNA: TGCGCCAGCATTTATCGGGCCCCTCGGGATGAGCAGTTCTTC. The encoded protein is CASIYRAPRDEQFF.